This passage covers 21 T cell receptor beta chains from one sample sequenced in a study of T cell repertoires in cytomegalovirus infection. TCRdb fed the reads into MiXCR, producing one record per CDR3 protein. The data hold some 600,000 distinct CDR3 sequences, with 20% to 25% observed a single time. The specimen was CD8+ T cells from PBMCs. The receptors were sampled from a human donor in good health (CMV status not recorded). Some clones in this sample may be carry-over from other donors' samples.

This clonotype occurred a few times. This chain links TRBV6-1 with TRBJ1-2, with D possibly TRBD1 on 6 matching bases. The CDR3 loop spans 14 amino acids. The V end lost 7 bases, the J end lost 7 bases, and 19 bases lay between the germline ends. Germline loops: CDR1 MNHNS, CDR2 SASEGT. The CDR3 coding sequence is TGTGCCAGCATCCACAGGGATGGGGGCTTTGGCTACACCTTC. The encoded protein is CASIHRDGGFGYTF.

The chain joins TRBV12-3 or TRBV12-4 to TRBJ2-4, with D tentatively TRBD1 (5 bases). The V end lost 7 bases, the J end lost 0 bases, and 16 bases lay between the germline ends. The CDR3 has 16 residues. The CDR3: CASTQEGDLAKNIQYF. CDR3 in DNA: TGTGCCAGCACACAGGAAGGGGATTTAGCCAAAAACATTCAGTACTTC.

This clonotype was seen repeatedly, ten times or more. The V call is TRBV12-3 or TRBV12-4, the J call TRBJ2-3; D is uncertain. Deletions cut 6 bases from V and 0 bases from J, with 7 bases between. The CDR3 runs 13 residues. CDR3 sequence (DNA): TGTGCCAGCAGAAGTACCAGCACAGATACGCAGTATTTT. As protein: CASRSTSTDTQYF.

J is TRBJ1-1 and V is TRBV10-1; D unclear. From germline, CDR1 is WNHNN and CDR2 SYGVQD (reference sequence). Trimming took off 4 bases at V and 0 bases at J, with 6 bases between the two ends. The CDR3 runs 13 residues. The CDR3 nucleotides are TGCGCCAGCAGTGGCTTTATGAACACTGAAGCTTTCTTT. This translates into CASSGFMNTEAFF.

In its sample, this clonotype was seen many times. The V and J genes are TRBV4-2 and TRBJ2-2, with 11 bases that match TRBD2. The CDR3 consists of 19 residues. V shed 1 base and J 1 base; nucleotides not matched to a gene: 8. Germline values: CDR1 LGHNA, CDR2 YNFKEQ. CDR3 DNA: TGTGCCAGCAGCCAAGTTCTATCTAGCGGGGGGCAGAACACCGGGGAGCTGTTTTTT. Translating it yields CASSQVLSSGGQNTGELFF.

The chain is built from TRBV6-5 and TRBJ1-3, with D unclear. Trimming cost V 8 bases and J 5 bases, with 16 bases left between them. This CDR3 region has 14 residues. Germline V gene sequence: CDR1 MNHEY, CDR2 SVGAGI. In DNA, the CDR3 is TGTGCCAGCTACGGGGAAGACCTTAGAAACACCATATATTTT. This translates into CASYGEDLRNTIYF.

The V gene is TRBV12-3 or TRBV12-4, the J gene TRBJ1-1; the D gene is possibly TRBD1 (5 bases). The V end was cut by 6 bases, the J end by 8 bases, with 13 bases between. The CDR3 runs 12 residues. The DNA of the CDR3 is TGTGCCAGCAGCCCAGGGCAACCCGAAGCTTTCTTT. Amino acids: CASSPGQPEAFF.

The V and J genes are TRBV28 and TRBJ2-4; TRBD1 is a possible D gene (6 bases). Germline V lookup: CDR1 MDHEN, CDR2 SYDVKM. Trimming took off 6 bases at V and 0 bases at J, with 15 bases between the two ends. The CDR3 extends over 16 amino acids. CDR3: CASSPDRYLAKNIQYF. CDR3 DNA sequence: TGTGCCAGCAGCCCCGACAGGTACCTAGCCAAAAACATTCAGTACTTC.

The chain is built from TRBV29-1 and TRBJ1-1; D is undetermined. The CDR3 covers 15 residues. Trimming cost V 2 bases and J 0 bases, with 13 bases left between them. Germline CDR1 and CDR2: SQVTM and ANQGSEA. CDR3 loop: CSVEPPSGMNTEAFF. The CDR3 DNA reads as TGCAGCGTTGAACCCCCGAGCGGGATGAACACTGAAGCTTTCTTT.

This chain links TRBV28 with TRBJ1-4; D gene unclear. This CDR3 is built from 16 residues. Germline-derived CDR1 and CDR2 are MDHEN and SYDVKM. The V gene lost 3 bases and the J gene lost 9 bases, with 20 bases spanning the gap. In DNA, the CDR3 is TGTGCCAGCAGTTTCCCCGAGGGCGAACCTCGCCAAAAACTGTTTTTT. As protein: CASSFPEGEPRQKLFF.

The chain combines TRBV6-2 or TRBV6-3 with TRBJ1-4, with D possibly TRBD1 on 6 matching bases. This CDR3 region has 17 residues. Trimming pared 4 bases from V and 0 bases from J, leaving 15 bases between. The V gene's germline CDR1 is MNHEY and CDR2 SVGEGT. CDR3 nucleotides: TGTGCCAGCAGTTTCCCCATAGGGGGGTCAACTAATGAAAAACTGTTTTTT. Residues: CASSFPIGGSTNEKLFF.

The chain joins TRBV11-2 to TRBJ2-2; no reliable D call. Germline V gene data show CDR1 as SGHAT and CDR2 as FQNNGV. Deletions cut 2 bases from V and 1 base from J, with 8 bases between. The CDR3 covers 15 residues. This chain's CDR3 is CASSLYAENTGELFF. The DNA of the CDR3 is TGTGCCAGCAGCTTATATGCAGAGAACACCGGGGAGCTGTTTTTT.

The genes are TRBV12-5 and TRBJ2-1; 9 positions agree with TRBD2. The CDR3 has 16 residues. V shed 3 bases, J shed 7 bases, and the junction held 10 bases outside the gene matches. CDR1 is LGHNT and CDR2 is FRNRAP in the germline V gene. The DNA of the CDR3 is TGTGCTAGTGGTTTTCTAGCGGGGTGGTCGTGGAATGAGCAGTTCTTC. The encoded protein is CASGFLAGWSWNEQFF.

This clonotype was observed a few times. The rearrangement links TRBV4-3 to TRBJ1-5; TRBD1 might be the D (6 bases). Trimming shortened V by 0 bases and J by 7 bases, and 13 bases separated the two germline ends. The CDR3 is 15 residues long. Looked up from germline, CDR1 is LGHNA and CDR2 is YSLEER. The DNA for the CDR3 is TGCGCCAGCAGCCAAGATGGGGGGCGCGAACAGCCCCAGCATTTT. It yields the protein CASSQDGGREQPQHF.

The rearrangement links TRBV10-2 to TRBJ2-5; TRBD2 matches at 9 bases. Germline V gene lookup returns CDR1 WSHSY and CDR2 SAAADI. The ends lost 6 bases at V and 3 bases at J; junction bases unmatched: 5. The CDR3 contains 14 residues. CDR3: CASRPASGEETQYF. The CDR3 coding sequence is TGCGCCAGCAGGCCCGCTAGCGGGGAAGAGACCCAGTACTTC.

This rearrangement joins TRBV6-6 to TRBJ2-4; no reliable D call. The germline CDR1 and CDR2 sequences are MNHNY and SVGAGI (reference sequence). Trimming stripped 0 bases from V and 0 bases from J, with 9 bases between. There are 16 residues in the CDR3. CDR3 protein: CASSYSWAAAKNIQYF. CDR3 sequence (DNA): TGTGCCAGCAGTTACTCTTGGGCGGCAGCCAAAAACATTCAGTACTTC.

With respect to this clonotype: The junction and the germline gene differ at one end; a read error may be behind it. The chain combines TRBV12-3 or TRBV12-4 with TRBJ2-2; D is ambiguous. The length of the CDR3 is 14 residues. The CDR3 DNA is TGTGTCAGCATTGGGCACCTGAACACCGGGGAGCTGTTTTTT. Translation gives CVSIGHLNTGELFF.

The chain uses TRBV7-8 and TRBJ2-2; 12 bases are a match to TRBD2. This CDR3 has 19 residues. Per germline, CDR1 SGHVS and CDR2 FQNEAQ. V gave up 3 bases and J gave up 0 bases; unmatched junction bases: 8. DNA of the CDR3: TGTGCCAGCAGCTTCTCGACTAGCGGGGGCCCTGCGAACACCGGGGAGCTGTTTTTT. This codes for CASSFSTSGGPANTGELFF.

In regard to this clonotype: It may be a read error: a sequence one base away is much more abundant. The chain links TRBV7-6 to TRBJ1-1, with D uncertain. The CDR3 is 11 residues long. Germline CDR1 and CDR2: SGHVS and FNYEAQ. The CDR3, as DNA: TGTGCCAGCAGATTAGGATATGAAGCTTTCTTT. Translating it yields CASRLGYEAFF.

This clonotype was detected a few times. V gene TRBV28 combines with J gene TRBJ1-5; D uncertain. CDR1 and CDR2 (germline): MDHEN, SYDVKM. V lost 6 bases to trimming and J lost 2 bases, with 17 bases between them. CDR3 length: 16 residues. CDR3 nucleotide sequence: TGTGCCAGCAGCCGTGGGATACCCGTGGGCAATCAGCCCCAGCATTTT. Encoded protein: CASSRGIPVGNQPQHF.

Ten or more counts support this clonotype. The chain has TRBV7-2 and TRBJ1-4, with D unclear. V was cut by 9 bases and J by 0 bases, with 14 bases left in between. Germline V gene sequence: CDR1 SGHTA, CDR2 FQGNSA. CDR3 size: 15 residues. This chain's CDR3 is CASVDGTATNEKLFF. The CDR3 DNA is TGTGCCAGTGTGGACGGTACTGCAACTAATGAAAAACTGTTTTTT.